The 22 T cell receptor beta chains listed next were all sequenced from one sample in a study of blood T cell repertoires in COVID-19. Clones were sequenced by immunoSEQ multiplex PCR, and TCRdb holds only the in-frame ones, with some missing. The table includes about 300,000 clones, around 82% detected once. Sequenced input: peripheral blood. The origin of the receptors is a woman aged 50 to 65 with acute or convalescent COVID-19.

This chain uses TRBV5-1 with TRBJ1-4; D remains unclear. Germline V gene sequence: CDR1 SGHRS, CDR2 YFSETQ. The CDR3 has 15 residues. V lost 0 bases to trimming and J lost 5 bases, with 11 bases between them. CDR3 bases: TGCGCCAGCAGCTTGGCCTATGGGCCGAATGAAAAACTGTTTTTT. It is translated as CASSLAYGPNEKLFF.

The chain couples TRBV24-1 to TRBJ2-2; D possibly corresponds to TRBD1 (5 bases). Looked up from germline, CDR1 is KGHDR and CDR2 is SFDVKD. There are 15 residues in the CDR3. The ends were cut back, 7 bases at V and 6 bases at J, with 17 bases in the middle. The CDR3 region is CATSPHSSGPGELFF. The CDR3 DNA is TGTGCCACCAGCCCCCATTCATCAGGGCCCGGGGAGCTGTTTTTT.

In this sample, this clone turned up once. The chain has TRBV5-1 and TRBJ2-1; 14 nucleotides align to TRBD2. The V gene end was trimmed by 10 bases and the J gene end by 0 bases; junction bases not matched to a gene: 6. This CDR3 contains 16 residues. Per germline, CDR1 SGHRS and CDR2 YFSETQ. CDR3 sequence reads: CARGGTSGGSYNEQFF. The CDR3 DNA is TGCGCCCGCGGGGGGACTAGCGGGGGCTCCTACAATGAGCAGTTCTTC.

The rearrangement joins TRBV5-1 to TRBJ2-1; TRBD2 matches 10 bases. The CDR3 extends over 15 amino acids. Per germline, CDR1 SGHRS and CDR2 YFSETQ. Losses at the gene ends were 0 bases for V and 5 bases for J; bases not matched to a gene: 2. The CDR3 coding sequence is TGCGCCAGCAGCTTGGGGCTAGCGGGGGACAATGAGCAGTTCTTC. Translated: CASSLGLAGDNEQFF.

The chain carries TRBV5-3 and TRBJ2-5; weak D call: TRBD1 (6 bases). TRBV5-3 is an ORF; its function is uncertain. Trimming shortened V by 4 bases and J by 5 bases, and 15 bases separated the two germline ends. This CDR3 has 14 amino acids. The CDR3 here is CARSIKSGDETQYF. For the CDR3, the DNA is TGTGCCAGAAGCATAAAATCAGGGGACGAGACCCAGTACTTC.

This clone was counted only a few times. J is TRBJ2-7 and V is TRBV6-2 or TRBV6-3, with 10 bases aligning to TRBD2. CDR3 length equals 14 residues. J was trimmed by 4 bases and V by 6 bases; bases with no gene match: 6. Germline CDR1 reads MNHEY; CDR2 reads SVGEGT. The CDR3 nucleotides read TGTGCCAGCAGCCCTAGCGGGAGTAAATACGAGCAGTACTTC. It codes for CASSPSGSKYEQYF.

The V gene is TRBV11-3, the J gene TRBJ2-1; 9 bases match TRBD2. The CDR3 has 15 amino acids. Germline CDR1 is SGHNT and CDR2 is YENEEA. The ends lost 5 bases at V and 5 bases at J; junction bases unmatched: 7. The DNA of the CDR3 is TGTGCCAGCAGCCTTCGACTAGCGGAGGACAATGAGCAGTTCTTC. Its protein product is CASSLRLAEDNEQFF.

V and J are TRBV24-1 and TRBJ2-3; perhaps TRBD2 as D (6 bases). Germline CDR1 is KGHDR and CDR2 is SFDVKD. CDR3 length equals 14 residues. The V gene lost 6 bases and the J gene lost 0 bases, with 9 bases spanning the gap. For the CDR3, the DNA is TGTGCCACCAGTCCCAGCGGGAGCACAGATACGCAGTATTTT. Protein: CATSPSGSTDTQYF.

The V gene is TRBV28, the J gene TRBJ1-5; TRBD1 matches at 10 bases. V lost 2 bases to trimming and J lost 5 bases; unmatched junction nucleotides: 12. Germline V gene lookup returns CDR1 MDHEN and CDR2 SYDVKM. This CDR3 is 18 amino acids long. The DNA of the CDR3 is TGTGCCAGCAGTTTAGTCGGGACAGGGGAGTGGGGAGATCAGCCCCAGCATTTT. It is translated as CASSLVGTGEWGDQPQHF.

V gene TRBV20-1 combines with J gene TRBJ1-2; maybe TRBD1 (5 bases). The V end lost 3 bases, the J end lost 3 bases, and 11 bases lay between the germline ends. From germline, CDR1 is DFQATT and CDR2 SNEGSKA (reference sequence). This CDR3 has 13 amino acids. CDR3 amino acids: CSASSGDYYGYTF. The CDR3 region has the DNA TGCAGTGCTAGTTCGGGGGACTACTATGGCTACACCTTC.

This clone was counted a few times. This chain links TRBV6-6 with TRBJ1-2; weak D call: TRBD1 (5 bases). V gave up 9 bases and J gave up 2 bases, with 10 bases separating them. This CDR3 has 12 residues. Germline V CDR1 and CDR2: MNHNY, SVGAGI (reference sequence). As DNA, the CDR3 is TGTGCCAGTGGGGCGGAGAACTATGGCTACACCTTC. Translated: CASGAENYGYTF.

The gene calls are TRBV5-1 and TRBJ1-1; D remains ambiguous. CDR1 is SGHRS, CDR2 YFSETQ, per germline. CDR3 length: 15 amino acids. V lost 4 bases, J lost 6 bases, and 19 bases lay in between. The CDR3 coding sequence is TGCGCCAGCAGCCCAATCGACATCTTTGGCGCTGAAGCTTTCTTT. Residues: CASSPIDIFGAEAFF.

The chain combines TRBV18 with TRBJ2-3, with 7 bases matching TRBD2. With V trimmed by 3 bases and J by 2 bases, 2 bases remained unmatched. Germline V lookup: CDR1 KGHSH, CDR2 LQKENI. CDR3 size: 14 residues. The CDR3 sequence: CASSPGLLTDTQYF. CDR3 bases: TGTGCCAGCTCACCGGGACTACTCACAGATACGCAGTATTTT.

As to this clone: The sample has other DNA sequences that encode this CDR3 too. The V call is TRBV7-9, the J call TRBJ1-1; D is perhaps TRBD1 (5 bases). Deletions cut 1 base from V and 6 bases from J, with 6 bases between. The CDR3 runs 12 residues. CDR1 is SEHNR and CDR2 is FQNEAQ in the germline V gene (reference sequence). CDR3 DNA: TGTGCCAGCAGCTTAGAAGGGGCTGAAGCTTTCTTT. It is translated as CASSLEGAEAFF.

The V call is TRBV18, the J call TRBJ1-1; TRBD1 matches 8 bases. Trimming took 4 bases from V and 0 from J; bases not matched to a gene: 4. Germline V CDR1 and CDR2: KGHSH, LQKENI. The CDR3 is made up of 15 amino acids. The chain's CDR3 is CASSRGQAMNTEAFF. DNA of the CDR3: TGTGCCAGCTCACGGGGACAGGCCATGAACACTGAAGCTTTCTTT.

This rearrangement joins TRBV7-2 to TRBJ2-3; tentatively, D is TRBD2 (5 bases). Germline lookup yields CDR1 SGHTA and CDR2 FQGNSA. V was pared by 1 base and J by 1 base, with 9 bases between. The CDR3 sequence is 15 residues long. This chain's CDR3 is CASSLGWERTDTQYF. The DNA for the CDR3 is TGTGCCAGCAGCTTAGGTTGGGAGCGCACAGATACGCAGTATTTT.

The chain joins TRBV2 to TRBJ1-5, with TRBD1 identical over 10 bases. With 7 bases clipped from V and 0 bases from J, the junction kept 6 bases outside the gene matches. The CDR3 totals 16 residues. Germline CDR1 is SNHLY and CDR2 is FYNNEI. The CDR3 protein is CASNGQGGYSNQPQHF. The CDR3, as DNA: TGTGCCAGCAATGGACAGGGGGGTTATAGCAATCAGCCCCAGCATTTT.

This chain uses TRBV6-4 with TRBJ2-3, with 7 bases fitting TRBD2. The germline CDR1 and CDR2 sequences are MRHNA and SNTAGT. Trimming cost V 2 bases and J 5 bases; bases outside gene matches: 1. CDR3 length equals 13 residues. CDR3 DNA sequence: TGTGCCAGCAGTGACAGGGAGGGAGATACGCAGTATTTT. Its translation: CASSDREGDTQYF.

The V call is TRBV7-2, the J call TRBJ1-1, with D possibly being TRBD1 (6 bases). Trimming removed 2 bases from V and 0 bases from J, with 10 bases in between. The CDR3 loop spans 15 amino acids. CDR1 is SGHTA, CDR2 FQGNSA, per germline. The CDR3 DNA is TGTGCCAGCAGCTTACAGGGGAGCATGAACACTGAAGCTTTCTTT. Protein: CASSLQGSMNTEAFF. The variable domain in full, completed from reference TRBV7-2 and TRBJ1-1, reads GAGVSQSPSNKVTEKGKDVELRCDPISGHTALYWYRQSLGQGLEFLIYFQGNSAPDKSGLPSDRFSAERTGGSVSTLTIQRTQQEDSAVYLCASSLQGSMNTEAFFGQGTRLTVV.

The genes are TRBV2 and TRBJ2-3; the D gene is possibly TRBD2 (6 bases). This CDR3 contains 15 residues. Trimming shortened V by 8 bases and J by 5 bases, and 20 bases separated the two germline ends. Germline CDR1 and CDR2: SNHLY and FYNNEI. The CDR3 region is CASEGGGTAGDTQYF. The CDR3, as DNA: TGTGCCAGCGAAGGAGGCGGGACCGCCGGAGATACGCAGTATTTT.

The V gene is TRBV11-2, the J gene TRBJ2-1; D gene unclear. V dropped 0 bases and J dropped 3 bases, with 9 bases sitting between them. The CDR3 totals 15 residues. Germline V lookup: CDR1 SGHAT, CDR2 FQNNGV. In DNA form, the CDR3 reads TGTGCCAGCAGCTTAGATCAGGCTAACTACAATGAGCAGTTCTTC. As protein: CASSLDQANYNEQFF.

CDR3 DNA sequence: TGTGCCAGCAGTGAAGGGGGTGGGACAGGACGCTACACCTTC. This encodes CASSEGGGTGRYTF. The genes are TRBV2 and TRBJ1-2; 8 nucleotides agree with TRBD1. CDR3 length: 14 residues. Germline V gives CDR1 SNHLY, CDR2 FYNNEI. V shed 1 base, J shed 9 bases, and the junction held 7 bases outside the gene matches. Using reference TRBV2 and TRBJ1-2 for the parts outside the CDR3, the full variable domain is EPEVTQTPSHQVTQMGQEVILRCVPISNHLYFYWYRQILGQKVEFLVSFYNNEISEKSEIFDDQFSVERPDGSNFTLKIRSTKLEDSAMYFCASSEGGGTGRYTFGSGTRLTVV.